This section outlines one T cell receptor beta chain sequence together with its context. The ends were cut back, 7 bases at V and 0 bases at J, with 9 bases in the middle. This CDR3 region has 13 residues. Per the germline V gene, CDR1 is LNHDA and CDR2 is SQIVND (reference sequence). The data derive from a study of blood T cell repertoires in COVID-19. Study summary: Samples representing acute and convalescent COVID-19 were sourced from the United States, Italy and Spain. Sample material is recorded as cDNA or gDNA derived from T cells, B-cell-depleted T cells, or PBMCs.

Per the authors' pipeline: Scientists estimated how many nucleated cells there were by amplifying reference gene primers. Repertoires were generated with immunoSEQ multiplex PCR, while TCRdb's copy carries only in-frame clones and drops some. Clone size and the V and J calls come from that table; the DNA yielded D and trimming. The table lists 50,000 to 65,000 clones, 65% to 85% of them singletons. The chain couples TRBV19 to TRBJ1-2; D is ambiguous. This sequence originates from a woman aged 45 to 65 with active or convalescent COVID-19. The sequencing sample was made of peripheral blood. CDR3 in amino acids: CASIGLANYGYTF. CDR3 DNA: TGTGCCAGTATTGGCCTAGCTAACTATGGCTACACCTTC.